The T cell receptor (beta chain) under discussion was sequenced for a study of early T cells in non-severe SARS-CoV-2 infection. Background on the study: Chains from this unsorted whole-blood bulk RNA could not be paired.

CDR3 length: 16 residues. Germline V gene sequence: CDR1 KGHSH, CDR2 LQKENI. V lost 3 bases to trimming and J lost 1 base, with 15 bases between them. One entry per CDR3 protein results from TCRdb running MiXCR on the 5' RACE reads. Found here are about 50,000 distinct CDR3 sequences, more than 13% of them singletons; the top ten hold over 4%. The clonotype was recovered from an adult who was a healthcare worker with PCR-confirmed SARS-CoV-2 infection or an uninfected control (not recorded which). The sequencing here drew on whole blood, taken at baseline. V and J are TRBV18 and TRBJ1-1; D uncertain. The CDR3 loop reads CASSPQRSLGNTEAFF. The CDR3 nucleotides are TGTGCCAGCTCACCCCAGCGGTCTTTGGGGAACACTGAAGCTTTCTTT.